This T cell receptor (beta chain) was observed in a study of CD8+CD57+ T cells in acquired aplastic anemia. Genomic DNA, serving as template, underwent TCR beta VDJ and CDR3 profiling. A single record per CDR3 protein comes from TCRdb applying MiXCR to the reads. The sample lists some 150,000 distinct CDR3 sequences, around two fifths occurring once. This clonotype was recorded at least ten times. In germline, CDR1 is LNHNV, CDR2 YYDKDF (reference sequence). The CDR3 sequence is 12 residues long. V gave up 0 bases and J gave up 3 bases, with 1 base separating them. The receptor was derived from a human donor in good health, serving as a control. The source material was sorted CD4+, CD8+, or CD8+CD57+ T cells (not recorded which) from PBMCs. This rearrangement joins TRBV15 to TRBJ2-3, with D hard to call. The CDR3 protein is CATSRDTDTQYF. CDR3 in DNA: TGTGCCACCAGCAGAGATACAGATACGCAGTATTTT.